Shown below are 27 T cell receptor beta chains from a single sample sequenced in a study of OX40 agonist ivuxolimab in advanced cancers. The repertoire was sequenced with immunoSEQ multiplex PCR; TCRdb's copy has only in-frame clones and lacks some. This table has some 46,000 clones, approximately 88% appearing once. Sequenced here: CD4+ or CD8+ T cells sorted from blood, sampled in a trial of the OX40 agonist ivuxolimab. The receptors shown here come from an adult with an advanced solid tumor such as melanoma, head and neck, liver or kidney cancer.

This clone has just one count. This chain joins TRBV4-3 and TRBJ1-4; D gene unclear. Trimming shortened V by 0 bases and J by 6 bases, and 11 bases separated the two germline ends. The germline V gene has CDR1 LGHNA and CDR2 YSLEER. The CDR3 is 15 amino acids. CDR3 region: CASSQDGGYYEKLFF. CDR3 in DNA: TGCGCCAGCAGCCAAGATGGCGGTTATTATGAAAAACTGTTTTTT.

The rearrangement uses TRBV10-3 and TRBJ2-3, with 13 bases aligning to TRBD2. The trim removed 1 base at V and 1 base at J, leaving 5 bases unmatched. From germline, CDR1 is ENHRY and CDR2 SYGVKD. This CDR3 comprises 18 residues. CDR3 residues: CAISELPTSGRGTDTQYF. CDR3 nucleotides: TGTGCCATCAGTGAGTTGCCTACTAGCGGGAGGGGCACAGATACGCAGTATTTT.

This clone was seen once. The J gene is TRBJ2-1, the V gene TRBV4-1; D gene ambiguous. The CDR3 has 14 residues. Germline CDR1 is MGHRA and CDR2 is YSYEKL. Trimming removed 4 bases at V and 12 bases at J, with 19 bases between. The CDR3, as DNA: TGCGCCAGCAGCCCTCTCTCACTCGCTGCAGCGCAGTTCTTC. Translation: CASSPLSLAAAQFF.

The V call is TRBV5-6, the J call TRBJ1-4; D is perhaps TRBD1 (5 bases). Trimming shortened V by 2 bases and J by 0 bases, and 20 bases separated the two germline ends. CDR1 and CDR2 (germline): SGHDT, YYEEEE. This CDR3 is 19 amino acids long. The chain's CDR3 is CASSLYRSWGFTTNEKLFF. The CDR3 DNA follows: TGTGCCAGCAGCTTATACAGGTCGTGGGGCTTCACAACTAATGAAAAACTGTTTTTT.

The chain combines TRBV7-8 with TRBJ1-1; possible D gene TRBD1, 6 bases. Trimming stripped 5 bases from V and 1 base from J, with 23 bases between. Germline CDR1 SGHVS, CDR2 FQNEAQ. The CDR3 is 18 amino acids. CDR3 amino acids: CASSLETGLGLKNTEAFF. CDR3 nucleotide sequence: TGTGCCAGCAGCCTAGAAACAGGGCTGGGCCTAAAGAACACTGAAGCTTTCTTT.

The chain links TRBV19 to TRBJ1-1; no firm D call. Between the trimmed V and J ends, which lost 1 base and 5 bases, there was a span of 14 bases. CDR1 is LNHDA, CDR2 SQIVND, per germline (reference sequence). The length of the CDR3 is 15 residues. CDR3 DNA: TGTGCCAGTAGTATAGCGTCGGGATTATGGACTGAAGCTTTCTTT. This encodes CASSIASGLWTEAFF.

The genes are TRBV6-5 and TRBJ2-7; no definite D call. Germline V gives CDR1 MNHEY, CDR2 SVGAGI. Trimming shortened V by 2 bases and J by 2 bases, and 7 bases separated the two germline ends. The CDR3 covers 13 residues. CDR3 residues: CASSYGSPYEQYF. The CDR3 nucleotides are TGTGCCAGCAGTTACGGCAGTCCCTACGAGCAGTACTTC.

The chain carries TRBV27 and TRBJ2-2; no definite D call. The CDR3 loop spans 11 amino acids. Germline lookup yields CDR1 MNHEY and CDR2 SMNVEV (reference sequence). V shed 3 bases and J shed 5 bases, with 1 base lying between them. The CDR3 bases are TGTGCCAGCAGTTTTACCGGGGAGCTGTTTTTT. Residues: CASSFTGELFF.

V usage is TRBV9 and J usage is TRBJ1-4, with 7 bases lining up with TRBD1. The CDR3 has 16 amino acids. V lost 3 bases, J lost 6 bases, and 11 bases stayed unmatched. Germline V gives CDR1 SGDLS, CDR2 YYNGEE. CDR3 in DNA: TGTGCCAGCAGCGAGACGCTCGACAGGGTGGATGAAAAACTGTTTTTT. This translates into CASSETLDRVDEKLFF.

The V and J genes are TRBV6-5 and TRBJ2-1; D call uncertain. Germline CDR1 reads MNHEY; CDR2 reads SVGAGI. This CDR3 is built from 13 residues. Trimming left V 2 bases short and J 7 bases short, with 9 bases between. CDR3 in amino acids: CASSYGPLNEQFF. The CDR3 nucleotides are TGTGCCAGCAGTTACGGGCCACTTAATGAGCAGTTCTTC.

CDR3 in DNA: TGCAGTGCTAGACTGGTCACTGAAGCTTTCTTT. This sequence encodes CSARLVTEAFF. The chain is built from TRBV20-1 and TRBJ1-1, with unresolved D. The CDR3 runs to 11 residues. Germline-derived CDR1 and CDR2 are DFQATT and SNEGSKA (reference sequence). Between the trimmed V and J ends, which lost 2 bases and 4 bases, there was a span of 5 bases.

For this clone: Different DNA sequences within this sample yield the same CDR3. This chain joins TRBV27 and TRBJ2-1; D unclear. Germline V gives CDR1 MNHEY, CDR2 SMNVEV (reference sequence). The ends were cut back, 0 bases at V and 1 base at J, with 1 base in the middle. The CDR3 runs 13 residues. For the CDR3, the DNA is TGTGCCAGCAGTTTATCTTCCTACAATGAGCAGTTCTTC. Protein: CASSLSSYNEQFF.

The V call is TRBV7-6, the J call TRBJ2-7; 8 nucleotides agree with TRBD1. Germline loops: CDR1 SGHVS, CDR2 FNYEAQ. The trim removed 5 bases at V and 1 base at J, leaving 7 bases unmatched. This CDR3 is 15 amino acids long. The CDR3 here is CASSKQGVESYEQYF. Written as DNA, the CDR3 is TGTGCCAGCAGCAAACAGGGGGTTGAGTCCTACGAGCAGTACTTC.

The V gene is TRBV4-3, the J gene TRBJ2-7, with D unresolved. This CDR3 contains 13 residues. Germline values: CDR1 LGHNA, CDR2 YSLEER. V gave up 3 bases and J gave up 6 bases, with 12 bases separating them. The CDR3 region has the DNA TGCGCCAGCAGCCAGGCGCGGTTCCCCGAGCAGTACTTC. Translating gives CASSQARFPEQYF.

This chain connects TRBV19 to TRBJ2-7; D uncertain. V was trimmed by 5 bases and J by 3 bases, leaving 11 bases between them. Germline V lookup: CDR1 LNHDA, CDR2 SQIVND (reference sequence). The CDR3 covers 13 residues. CDR3 sequence (DNA): TGTGCCAGTAGTCCCCGGACCCGCTACGAGCAGTACTTC. Translation: CASSPRTRYEQYF.

V usage is TRBV9 and J usage is TRBJ2-5; 10 nucleotides line up with TRBD2. Germline V CDR1 and CDR2: SGDLS, YYNGEE. The CDR3 length is 14 residues. With 4 bases clipped from V and 2 bases from J, the junction kept 2 bases outside the gene matches. The CDR3 is CASSTSGAQETQYF. For the CDR3, the DNA is TGTGCCAGCAGCACTAGCGGGGCACAAGAGACCCAGTACTTC.

The chain carries TRBV6-5 and TRBJ2-7; a weak D match, TRBD1 (5 bases). The CDR3 is 13 amino acids. Germline CDR1 MNHEY, CDR2 SVGAGI. V lost 2 bases, J lost 3 bases, and 8 bases lay in between. This CDR3 reads CASSYGAVYEQYF. DNA for the CDR3: TGTGCCAGCAGTTACGGGGCTGTCTACGAGCAGTACTTC.

Here the CDR3 DNA reads TGTGCCAGCAGCTCGGAGCAGGGGGCGGCGGTTCAGCCCCAGCATTTT. This codes for CASSSEQGAAVQPQHF. The V and J genes are TRBV7-6 and TRBJ1-5; 8 nucleotides line up with TRBD1. The germline V gene has CDR1 SGHVS and CDR2 FNYEAQ. The CDR3 contains 16 residues. Unmatched junction bases numbered 11, after V lost 4 bases and J lost 6 bases.

The chain has TRBV5-1 and TRBJ2-1; no clear D. The CDR3 is 16 residues long. Germline values: CDR1 SGHRS, CDR2 YFSETQ. V gave up 1 base and J gave up 3 bases, with 14 bases separating them. The CDR3 DNA is TGCGCCAGCAGCTTGCTACTCTCTACTTACTACAATGAGCAGTTCTTC. Translating gives CASSLLLSTYYNEQFF. The full variable domain, in which reference TRBV5-1 and TRBJ2-1 provide the parts outside the CDR3, is KAGVTQTPRYLIKTRGQQVTLSCSPISGHRSVSWYQQTPGQGLQFLFEYFSETQRNKGNFPGRFSGRQFSNSRSEMNVSTLELGDSALYLCASSLLLSTYYNEQFFGPGTRLTVL.

V usage is TRBV10-3 and J usage is TRBJ2-5, with 7 bases aligning to TRBD2. After removal of 0 bases from V and 5 bases from J, the junction contained 9 bases not matched to a gene. The CDR3 length is 16 residues. CDR1 and CDR2 from the germline V gene are ENHRY and SYGVKD. The CDR3 DNA follows: TGTGCCATCAGTGAGTCGAAAGGCGGGAGTAGCGAGACCCAGTACTTC. Translating it yields CAISESKGGSSETQYF.

This chain uses TRBV7-2 with TRBJ1-4; the match to TRBD1 covers 7 bases. Losses at the gene ends were 1 base for V and 5 bases for J; bases not matched to a gene: 7. The germline V gene has CDR1 SGHTA and CDR2 FQGNSA. CDR3 length: 16 residues. The CDR3 reads CASSLDPTGRNEKLFF. The CDR3 DNA reads TGTGCCAGCAGCTTAGACCCGACAGGGCGAAATGAAAAACTGTTTTTT.

This clone came up once. J is TRBJ2-1 and V is TRBV9; D not resolved. The length of the CDR3 is 14 residues. Trimming left V 0 bases short and J 12 bases short, with 16 bases between. Germline V lookup: CDR1 SGDLS, CDR2 YYNGEE. CDR3 sequence (DNA): TGTGCCAGCAGCGTAGAACCCTTACTAAGGGTGCAGTTCTTC. Its protein is CASSVEPLLRVQFF.

The V and J genes are TRBV14 and TRBJ1-4; TRBD1 aligns across 7 bases. V lost 1 base, J lost 8 bases, and 4 bases stayed unmatched. The germline gives CDR1 SGHDN, CDR2 FVKESK. CDR3 length equals 14 residues. CDR3 in DNA: TGTGCCAGCAGCCAAGCACAGGGGCACGAAAAACTGTTTTTT. As protein: CASSQAQGHEKLFF.

This rearrangement joins TRBV7-6 to TRBJ2-5; tentatively, D is TRBD2 (6 bases). The CDR3 loop spans 15 amino acids. V was cut by 6 bases and J by 5 bases, with 19 bases left in between. Germline V gene lookup returns CDR1 SGHVS and CDR2 FNYEAQ. The DNA of the CDR3 is TGTGCCAGCAGAGGCATTCGGGGGTCCGCGGAGACCCAGTACTTC. It translates to CASRGIRGSAETQYF.

Regarding this clone: Sequence at one end of the junction differs from germline and may be a read error. The genes are TRBV27 and TRBJ1-4; a weak D match, TRBD1 (5 bases). The CDR3 is 14 residues long. Germline-derived CDR1 and CDR2 are MNHEY and SMNVEV (reference sequence). As DNA, the CDR3 is TGTGCCAGCAGTTTAATGGGGCAGTTTGAACAACTGTTTTTT. This gives the protein CASSLMGQFEQLFF.

This sequence joins TRBV27 and TRBJ2-1; 11 bases agree with TRBD2. V shed 5 bases and J 2 bases; nucleotides not matched to a gene: 8. The germline CDR1 and CDR2 sequences are MNHEY and SMNVEV (reference sequence). The CDR3 sequence is 17 residues long. CDR3 protein: CASSPLEGLAAYNEQFF. In nucleotides, the CDR3 is TGTGCCAGCAGTCCACTCGAGGGACTAGCGGCCTACAATGAGCAGTTCTTC.

V is TRBV19 and J is TRBJ2-7, with 11 bases lining up with TRBD2. The junction had 5 bases not matched to a gene; V was cut back by 3 bases and J by 1 base. The CDR3 runs to 16 residues. The germline V gene has CDR1 LNHDA and CDR2 SQIVND (reference sequence). The CDR3 protein is CASSIGLAGRSYEQYF. The CDR3 bases are TGTGCCAGTAGTATCGGACTAGCGGGCCGGTCCTACGAGCAGTACTTC.